One sample yielded the 4 T cell receptor beta chains listed below, sequenced in a study of blood T cells in healthy people across ages (dated by TCRdb to the mid-2010s). The protocol used for the library was 5' RACE. For sequencing, an Illumina HiSeq 2500 was employed. A second roughly 7 to 11 cycle PCR used a sample-barcoded 5' primer and a J-beta primer mix. The public reads were run again by TCRdb, first through fastp at Q25 and then through MiXCR, and only productive beta chains were kept. Under each unique CDR3 protein, matching rows form one entry showing the most common genes and DNA. In this sample the table shows some 860,000 distinct CDR3 sequences, roughly 56% of which occur a single time. The ten largest make up approximately 24% of the sample. Sequencing was carried out using blood. The receptor set was obtained from a man aged 35 to 55 in good health.

This clonotype was observed a few times. The CDR3 reads CASSFIGYRTGDNEQFF. The CDR3 DNA is TGTGCCAGCAGTTTTATCGGGTATCGGACAGGGGACAATGAGCAGTTCTTC. The rearrangement uses TRBV27 and TRBJ2-1; the match to TRBD1 covers 9 bases. Germline V gives CDR1 MNHEY, CDR2 SMNVEV (reference sequence). The CDR3 is 17 amino acids. Trimming cost V 3 bases and J 5 bases; bases outside gene matches: 11.

This chain joins TRBV4-3 and TRBJ2-3, with 7 positions matching TRBD2. V was clipped by 4 bases and J by 1 base; unmatched bases: 11. The CDR3 has 17 amino acids. Germline V gene sequence: CDR1 LGHNA, CDR2 YSLEER. CDR3 in amino acids: CASSLRGAGAGTDTQYF. The CDR3 DNA reads TGCGCCAGCAGCCTACGTGGGGCGGGAGCAGGCACAGATACGCAGTATTTT.

This rearrangement joins TRBV5-1 to TRBJ2-1, with D possibly being TRBD1 (6 bases). V dropped 4 bases and J dropped 10 bases, with 9 bases sitting between them. Germline lookup yields CDR1 SGHRS and CDR2 YFSETQ. The CDR3 covers 11 residues. As DNA, the CDR3 is TGCGCCAGCAGCCTCGACAGGGAGCAGTTCTTC. It encodes CASSLDREQFF.

In this sample, this clonotype turned up a few times. The rearrangement uses TRBV6-5 and TRBJ2-4; tentative D call: TRBD2 (5 bases). In germline, CDR1 is MNHEY, CDR2 SVGAGI. The CDR3 length is 14 residues. Trimming shortened V by 6 bases and J by 0 bases, and 9 bases separated the two germline ends. CDR3: CASRSGVAKNIQYF. As DNA, the CDR3 is TGTGCCAGCAGGTCCGGGGTAGCCAAAAACATTCAGTACTTC.